This T cell receptor beta chain was documented in a study of blood T cells in healthy people across ages. Study observations and caveats: Total diversity from one million sequenced T cells was likely underestimated. Measured against age, TCR beta diversity per million T cells decreased in a roughly linear manner.

For the second PCR, which ran for about 6 to 11 cycles, a sample-barcoded 5' primer and a J-beta primer mix were used. TCRdb processed the 5' RACE reads anew with MiXCR; each CDR3 protein has one entry. Of about 940,000 distinct CDR3 sequences listed, around 49% are singletons. With 1 base clipped from V and 4 bases from J, the junction kept 8 bases outside the gene matches. The CDR3 is made up of 16 amino acids. Germline V gives CDR1 MNHEY, CDR2 SMNVEV (reference sequence). Each of the donors had roughly 10 milliliters of peripheral blood drawn into EDTA-treated Vacutainer tubes. This clonotype occurred a few times. What it binds is not known.

The sequencing input was blood. The receptor comes from a man aged 30 to 45 in good health. The rearrangement links TRBV27 to TRBJ1-1; 8 bases are shared with TRBD1. The CDR3 DNA reads as TGTGCCAGCAGTTTATATTCTGGACAGGGTCGCACTGAAGCTTTCTTT. Encoded protein: CASSLYSGQGRTEAFF.